This T cell receptor (beta chain) appears in the sequencing data of a study of neurological immune-mediated disorders (dated by TCRdb to the late 2010s). Broadly, across the study: Using UMI-based sequencing, the study compared peripheral blood TCR-beta repertoires from patients with HTLV-I-associated myelopathy (HAM/TSP), patients with multiple sclerosis, and healthy controls. The approximately 96 TCR-beta libraries covered PBMC samples along with longitudinal samples, technical triplicates, and paired sorted CD4+ and CD8+ T-cell subsets. The cohort included approximately 68 subjects: about 15 with HAM/TSP, about 34 with multiple sclerosis, and 20 or so healthy controls. Longitudinal HAM/TSP and healthy donors had 3 time-points each (3-40 month intervals). The study at large found these results: TCR clonal expansion was greatest in HAM/TSP patients and smallest in MS patients, who ranked below even healthy controls. Across subjects, expanded clones never shared an identical CDR3 amino acid sequence, which suggests that the TCR-beta repertoires in every group were private.

Trimming removed 3 bases from V and 11 bases from J; the gene matches leave 12 bases unexplained. The CDR3, cysteine through phenylalanine, is 14 amino acids long. The entry retains the CDR3 DNA only, 42 bases that are in frame from base 1. The germline V gene supplies CDR1 SQVTM and CDR2 ANQGSEA. cDNA was synthesized by template-switch 5'RACE using a primer carrying a 10-nucleotide random unique molecular identifier by which each TCR transcript was tagged. Each sequencing run produced over 160 million TCR-beta sequences covering 15-18 subjects. The RNeasy kit was used to extract total RNA. The KAPA Real-time Library Amplification kit was used to amplify TCR-beta VDJ regions with primers for the TCR constant region and the 5'RACE anchor. Sample indexes and Illumina adaptors were added in a first PCR, after which library yield was increased in a second PCR. The roughly 650 bp TCR product was size-selected on a 2% E-gel SizeSelection system after Ampure bead purification. Before pooling, libraries had their quality checked on a Bioanalyzer, their concentration measured with Qubit, and their quantity determined with the Kapa Library Quantification kit. Libraries were sequenced paired-end 2 x 150 bp on an Illumina HiSeq 2500. To increase sequence diversity, 25-30% phiX was spiked into each library pool. Concerning the study's data processing: Quality-filtered reads were processed with the UMI-based MiGEC pipeline, which removed over 85% of raw TCR sequences during error correction. VDJ genes were aligned to IMGT germline references, and clonotypes were defined by unique CDR3 amino acid sequence plus V-J genes. Clonal expansion, Shannon diversity and CDR3 relatedness (CalcPairwiseDistances, ClusterSamples) were evaluated with VDJtools, and phylogenetic trees were built with CLCbio workbench. A clone was classed as expanded if it had 8 or more unique UMIs, a cutoff based on coefficient-of-variation modelling across technical triplicates. TCRdb cleaned the public reads at Q25 with fastp, built clones with MiXCR and kept in-frame beta chains. Entries are consolidated by CDR3 protein sequence, retaining the most common genes and DNA. TCRdb's processing, not the authors', yielded these V and J calls. A total of roughly 100,000 distinct CDR3 sequences appear in this sample, approximately 11% of them only once. The ten largest clones capture more than 2.5% of the sample.

Of note for this clonotype: Its antigen remains unidentified. Base qualities were left out, and no much larger clone turns up one base away.

This specimen's time point label, per the study, means: longitudinal time-point 3. For unsorted PBMC libraries, 2 million PBMCs were used after storage in RNAlater at -80 degrees C until RNA extraction. Peripheral blood was subjected to Ficoll-Hypaque density gradient centrifugation to isolate PBMCs, which were then cryopreserved in liquid nitrogen. Sequencing was carried out using PBMCs. The origin of this receptor is a female donor with HTLV-1-associated myelopathy (HAM/TSP). In this chain, TRBV29-1 is recombined with TRBJ1-2; 10 central bases correspond to TRBD1. The nucleotides read TGCAGCGTTGAGGGAAGGGACAGGGGAATGGTGTACACCTTC. It translates as CSVEGRDRGMVYTF.